These 2 T cell receptor beta chains were all obtained from the same sample, sequenced in a study of blood T cell repertoires in COVID-19. Method: immunoSEQ multiplex PCR; TCRdb's copy keeps in-frame clones and lacks some. The data contain about 52,000 clones, about 83% of them singletons. The sequenced material came from peripheral blood. The receptors here all came from an elderly woman with acute or convalescent COVID-19.

V and J are TRBV7-6 and TRBJ2-3; the D gene is possibly TRBD2 (6 bases). V was cut by 1 base and J by 2 bases, with 13 bases left in between. Per the germline V gene, CDR1 is SGHVS and CDR2 is FNYEAQ. The CDR3 covers 16 residues. The CDR3, as DNA: TGTGCCAGCAGCTTAGGGGCGGGACTTTCCACAGATACGCAGTATTTT. Its translation: CASSLGAGLSTDTQYF.

The chain is built from TRBV7-2 and TRBJ2-1, with a weak D call TRBD1 (5 bases). Trimming took 1 base from V and 6 from J, leaving 7 bases between them. This CDR3 spans 13 amino acids. Germline CDR1 is SGHTA and CDR2 is FQGNSA. The CDR3 DNA sequence: TGTGCCAGCAGCTTAGGACAGTTCAATGAGCAGTTCTTC. It yields the protein CASSLGQFNEQFF.